Listed below are T cell receptor beta chains from one sample, sequenced in a study of technical replicates of blood from a handful of donors. Generated by immunoSEQ multiplex PCR, the TCRdb table keeps only in-frame clones and is missing some. The table shows approximately 85,000 clones, with around 92% occurring only once. The sample comprised T cells isolated from PBMCs. All receptors come from a human donor in good health. CDR3s leave out the opening cysteine and the closing phenylalanine or tryptophan.

CDR3aa: ASFGGFAEKLF
j_gene: TRBJ1-4
v_gene: TRBV28

CDR3aa: AISESILAGQETQY
j_gene: TRBJ2-5
v_gene: TRBV10-3

CDR3aa: ASTISGGGYEQY
j_gene: TRBJ2-7
v_gene: TRBV6-5

CDR3aa: ASSVQGNEQF
j_gene: TRBJ2-1
v_gene: TRBV7-3

CDR3aa: ASSHRPLGEVTEQY
j_gene: TRBJ2-7
v_gene: TRBV4-1

CDR3aa: ASSLAKKTGEDYGYT
j_gene: TRBJ1-2
v_gene: TRBV7-9

CDR3aa: ASSVPHRGPNTEAF
j_gene: TRBJ1-1
v_gene: TRBV6-4

CDR3aa: ASSFSGGNEQF
j_gene: TRBJ2-1
v_gene: TRBV5-1

CDR3aa: ASSQDGRDEQF
j_gene: TRBJ2-1
v_gene: TRBV4-1

CDR3aa: ASSQEEPGVGEQF
j_gene: TRBJ2-1
v_gene: TRBV4-1

CDR3aa: ASSLGTTGYTGELF
j_gene: TRBJ2-2
v_gene: TRBV5-6

CDR3aa: ASSLNREQY
j_gene: TRBJ2-7
v_gene: TRBV7-6

CDR3aa: ASSPYSGIPPYEQY
j_gene: TRBJ2-7
v_gene: TRBV7-2

CDR3aa: AWSVTGTGNFFWKGYT
j_gene: TRBJ1-2
v_gene: TRBV30

CDR3aa: ASSLDSSGTEAF
j_gene: TRBJ1-1
v_gene: TRBV7-6

CDR3aa: ASSTRGEPQH
j_gene: TRBJ1-5
v_gene: TRBV7-9

CDR3aa: ASSPRLAGGDSLRRAQY
j_gene: TRBJ2-5
v_gene: TRBV18

CDR3aa: ASRKQGTGNQPQH
j_gene: TRBJ1-5
v_gene: TRBV2

CDR3aa: ASSYTRQDSNQPQH
j_gene: TRBJ1-5
v_gene: TRBV6-6

CDR3aa: ASSEGSIVRGETQY
j_gene: TRBJ2-5
v_gene: TRBV6-1

CDR3aa: ASSLGSGTARLSYEQY
j_gene: TRBJ2-7
v_gene: TRBV5-1

CDR3aa: ASSLSGAGNTIY
j_gene: TRBJ1-3
v_gene: TRBV28

CDR3aa: AWSLGHGTNEKLF
j_gene: TRBJ1-4
v_gene: TRBV30

CDR3aa: ASSTDRGGYNEQF
j_gene: TRBJ2-1
v_gene: TRBV11-3

CDR3aa: ASSPSTSGTYEQY
j_gene: TRBJ2-7
v_gene: TRBV18

CDR3aa: ASSPLTSEAF
j_gene: TRBJ1-1
v_gene: TRBV16

CDR3aa: ASSLVETGGFQPQH
j_gene: TRBJ1-5
v_gene: TRBV7-9

CDR3aa: ASSQYKDRSGGEQY
j_gene: TRBJ2-7
v_gene: TRBV11-2

CDR3aa: ASLLGHPILTNEKLF
j_gene: TRBJ1-4
v_gene: TRBV13

CDR3aa: ASNGREGQPQH
j_gene: TRBJ1-5
v_gene: TRBV10-2

CDR3aa: ASSETGLRTYGYT
j_gene: TRBJ1-2
v_gene: TRBV5-1

CDR3aa: ASSILSGTGKETQY
j_gene: TRBJ2-5
v_gene: TRBV19

CDR3aa: ASSEQSGSLTDTQY
j_gene: TRBJ2-3
v_gene: TRBV9

CDR3aa: ASSLARNQPQH
j_gene: TRBJ1-5
v_gene: TRBV5-8

CDR3aa: ASSSTGGDPNEQY
j_gene: TRBJ2-7
v_gene: TRBV6-6

CDR3aa: ASSYRGNQPQH
j_gene: TRBJ1-5
v_gene: TRBV27

CDR3aa: ASRGGETQY
j_gene: TRBJ2-5
v_gene: TRBV13

CDR3aa: ATLGAGKETQY
j_gene: TRBJ2-5
v_gene: TRBV10-2

CDR3aa: ASSLDRGDYNEQF
j_gene: TRBJ2-1
v_gene: TRBV7-9

CDR3aa: SVEGVGTASYEQY
j_gene: TRBJ2-7
v_gene: TRBV29-1

CDR3aa: ASSLGQGTWWFYEQY
j_gene: TRBJ2-7
v_gene: TRBV5-6

CDR3aa: ASSPPVEKLF
j_gene: TRBJ1-4
v_gene: TRBV7-9

CDR3aa: ASSLAGGGKEF
j_gene: TRBJ2-1
v_gene: TRBV2

CDR3aa: ASSLRSSGTTREQF
j_gene: TRBJ2-1
v_gene: TRBV5-1

CDR3aa: ASSLGAADTDTQY
j_gene: TRBJ2-3
v_gene: TRBV5-1

CDR3aa: ASSLTFKDRVGYT
j_gene: TRBJ1-2
v_gene: TRBV11-2

CDR3aa: ASSFSHGGELF
j_gene: TRBJ2-2
v_gene: TRBV6-5

CDR3aa: ASSVAAGGPGDTQY
j_gene: TRBJ2-3
v_gene: TRBV9

CDR3aa: ASSQTRTGANVLT
j_gene: TRBJ2-6
v_gene: TRBV10-1

CDR3aa: ASSLGQGGYGYT
j_gene: TRBJ1-2
v_gene: TRBV7-9

CDR3aa: ASSGRYRGGSDTQY
j_gene: TRBJ2-3
v_gene: TRBV28

CDR3aa: ASSFTVGELF
j_gene: TRBJ2-2
v_gene: TRBV27

CDR3aa: ASSYKLAGNTEAF
j_gene: TRBJ1-1
v_gene: TRBV6-5

CDR3aa: ASSLGLAGGQETQY
j_gene: TRBJ2-5
v_gene: TRBV5-1

CDR3aa: ATGTDYNSPLH
j_gene: TRBJ1-6
v_gene: TRBV27

CDR3aa: ASSHAQRGHFTSIPYGYT
j_gene: TRBJ1-2
v_gene: TRBV4-1

CDR3aa: ASSYLGVTGWRETQY
j_gene: TRBJ2-5
v_gene: TRBV5-1